A selection of T cell receptor beta chains follows, all from one sample in a study of OX40 agonist ivuxolimab in advanced cancers. Here immunoSEQ multiplex PCR was the method, and the copy in TCRdb shows in-frame clones only, minus some. The sample shows approximately 77,000 clones, roughly 91% of them seen only once. The material sequenced was CD4+ or CD8+ T cells sorted from blood, taken in a trial of the OX40 agonist ivuxolimab. The source of these receptors is an adult with an advanced solid tumor such as melanoma, head and neck, liver or kidney cancer. Each CDR3 is given with its conserved first and last residue. A D gene is named only where the DNA matches it firmly. The size entry is marked missing in some rows and otherwise reads once, few, many or a size class.

clone size,D gene,V gene,J gene,CDR3 protein,CDR3 DNA
NA,TRBD2,TRBV7-2,TRBJ2-2,CASSFLAGDTGELFF,TGTGCCAGCAGCTTTCTAGCGGGGGACACCGGGGAGCTGTTTTTT
NA,NA,TRBV27,TRBJ2-4,CATRDLGDIQYF,TGTGCCACCCGGGACCTCGGCGACATTCAGTACTTC
NA,NA,TRBV21-1,TRBJ2-7,CASSKDPEDSYEQYF,TGTGCCAGCAGCAAAGATCCAGAGGACTCCTACGAGCAGTACTTC
NA,NA,TRBV15,TRBJ2-7,CATSRDLAGREQYF,TGTGCCACCAGCAGAGATCTCGCGGGGCGCGAGCAGTACTTC
NA,NA,TRBV7-2,TRBJ1-1,CASSLQENTEAFF,TGTGCCAGCAGCTTACAGGAGAACACTGAAGCTTTCTTT
NA,NA,TRBV14,TRBJ2-1,CASNFRGDEQFF,TGTGCCAGCAATTTCCGGGGCGATGAGCAGTTCTTC
NA,NA,TRBV19,TRBJ1-1,CASSTQLNTEAFF,TGTGCCAGTAGTACCCAATTGAACACTGAAGCTTTCTTT
NA,TRBD2,TRBV5-8,TRBJ2-1,CASSRGGWVSYNEQFF,TGTGCCAGCAGCCGGGGAGGGTGGGTTTCCTACAATGAGCAGTTCTTC
NA,NA,TRBV11-2,TRBJ2-2,CASSGPGGRYTGELFF,TGTGCCAGCAGCGGCCCCGGGGGGCGTTACACCGGGGAGCTGTTTTTT
NA,NA,TRBV5-1,TRBJ2-3,CASSSSGLYTDTQYF,TGCGCCAGCAGCTCCTCCGGGCTCTACACAGATACGCAGTATTTT
NA,NA,TRBV28,TRBJ1-2,CASSLQVTYGYTF,TGTGCCAGCAGTTTACAGGTTACCTATGGCTACACCTTC
NA,TRBD2,TRBV19,TRBJ2-1,CASSRRGARSYNEQFF,TGTGCCAGTAGTCGGCGGGGGGCCCGCTCCTACAATGAGCAGTTCTTC
NA,NA,TRBV28,TRBJ1-1,CASSSPGYMNTEAFF,TGTGCCAGCAGTTCCCCTGGGTACATGAACACTGAAGCTTTCTTT
NA,NA,TRBV11-2,TRBJ1-2,CASSLSGVGYTF,TGTGCCAGCAGCTTATCTGGGGTTGGCTACACCTTC
NA,NA,TRBV4-1,TRBJ1-3,CASSPGGANTIYF,TGCGCCAGCAGCCCCGGGGGGGCGAACACCATATATTTT
NA,NA,TRBV7-2,TRBJ1-1,CASSPHPGRNTEAFF,TGTGCCAGCAGCCCCCACCCAGGTCGGAACACTGAAGCTTTCTTT
once,NA,TRBV9,TRBJ2-7,CASRPGKGGAGEQYF,TGTGCCAGCCGACCCGGGAAAGGGGGGGCTGGCGAGCAGTACTTC
NA,NA,TRBV6-6,TRBJ1-5,CASEKQGSQPQHF,TGTGCCAGCGAAAAACAGGGTTCTCAGCCCCAGCATTTT
NA,NA,TRBV15,TRBJ1-3,CATSRDLPGFGGNTIYF,TGTGCCACCAGCAGAGATCTGCCCGGCTTCGGAGGAAACACCATATATTTT
NA,NA,TRBV6-4,TRBJ2-5,CASSLVGQMGETQYF,TGTGCCAGCAGCCTTGTAGGGCAAATGGGAGAGACCCAGTACTTC
NA,NA,TRBV28,TRBJ2-7,CASSFEFSYEQYF,TGTGCCAGCAGTTTTGAGTTCTCCTACGAGCAGTACTTC
NA,TRBD2,TRBV7-2,TRBJ2-5,CASSTRTSGEETQYF,TGTGCCAGCAGCACGCGGACTAGCGGGGAAGAGACCCAGTACTTC
NA,NA,TRBV5-6,TRBJ2-5,CASSATGVQETQYF,TGTGCCAGCAGCGCGACCGGCGTTCAAGAGACCCAGTACTTC
NA,NA,TRBV6-5,TRBJ2-7,CASSSNSEQYF,TGTGCCAGCAGTAGCAACAGCGAGCAGTACTTC
NA,TRBD1,TRBV5-6,TRBJ2-1,CASSPDRGSYNEQFF,TGTGCCAGCAGCCCGGACAGGGGTTCTTACAATGAGCAGTTCTTC
NA,TRBD1,TRBV19,TRBJ1-1,CASSRQGWNTEAFF,TGTGCCAGTAGCCGACAGGGGTGGAACACTGAAGCTTTCTTT
NA,TRBD2,TRBV11-1,TRBJ2-3,CASSSVPSGGTDTQYF,TGTGCCAGCAGCTCCGTCCCTAGCGGGGGCACAGATACGCAGTATTTT